A selection of T cell receptor beta chains follows, all from one sample in a study of blood T cell repertoires in COVID-19. Clones were sequenced by immunoSEQ multiplex PCR, and TCRdb holds only the in-frame ones, with some missing. Of about 40,000 clones listed, approximately 80% were seen once; the top ten hold about 14%. The sample consisted of peripheral blood. Receptors originate from a man aged 45 to 65 with active or convalescent COVID-19. Both conserved end residues are part of each CDR3. A D gene is named only where the DNA matches it firmly. Clone size appears in some rows only: once, few, many, or a class for an expanded clone.

size | J | D | V | DNA | CDR3
few | TRBJ1-2 | TRBD1 | TRBV27 | TGTGCCAGCAGTTTAATGGGGGACAGCAACTATGGCTACACCTTC | CASSLMGDSNYGYTF
. | TRBJ2-3 | . | TRBV5-5 | TGTGCCAGCAGCTACTACACAGATACGCAGTATTTT | CASSYYTDTQYF
. | TRBJ1-1 | TRBD1 | TRBV19 | TGTGCCAGTAGTATAATCCCAGGACAGGCTCAGAACACTGAAGCTTTCTTT | CASSIIPGQAQNTEAFF
. | TRBJ1-2 | . | TRBV6-1 | TGTGCCAGCAGTGACGAGAATCCTAACTATGGCTACACCTTC | CASSDENPNYGYTF
. | TRBJ2-1 | TRBD2 | TRBV27 | TGTGCCAGCAGTGGGCTCAGCGGGGGGTCTGGGAATGAGCAGTTCTTC | CASSGLSGGSGNEQFF
. | TRBJ2-7 | . | TRBV2 | TGTGCCAGCAGTGAAGCGCGCGGCTACGAGCAGTACTTC | CASSEARGYEQYF
. | TRBJ1-5 | . | TRBV24-1 | TGTGCCACCAGTGATTCCCGCCAAGCCAATCAGCCCCAGCATTTT | CATSDSRQANQPQHF
. | TRBJ1-1 | TRBD1 | TRBV24-1 | TGTGCCACCAGTCGGTCGGACAGGAGATTTATGAACACTGAAGCTTTCTTT | CATSRSDRRFMNTEAFF
. | TRBJ2-7 | . | TRBV7-2 | TGTGCCAGCAGCTTAGTGGTCGAGAGCGAGCAGTACTTC | CASSLVVESEQYF
. | TRBJ2-7 | TRBD1 | TRBV3-1/TRBV3-2 | TGTGCCAGCAGCCCGACGAACAGGGGTCACGAGCAGTACTTC | CASSPTNRGHEQYF
. | TRBJ2-1 | . | TRBV5-4 | TGTGCCAGCAGCCCGTCTTCTTCCGGGGTGAGCTCCTACAATGAGCAGTTCTTC | CASSPSSSGVSSYNEQFF
. | TRBJ1-2 | TRBD1 | TRBV19 | TGTGCCAGTACCACGGACAGGGGGAACTATGGCTACACCTTC | CASTTDRGNYGYTF
. | TRBJ2-1 | TRBD1 | TRBV27 | TGTGCCAGCCGTTCGGGTTCCCGACAGGGGCACTCCTACAATGAGCAGTTCTTC | CASRSGSRQGHSYNEQFF
. | TRBJ1-3 | . | TRBV5-1 | TGCGCCAGCAGCCCGAAAAAGACAGCTGCGGGAAACACCATATATTTT | CASSPKKTAAGNTIYF
. | TRBJ2-3 | TRBD2 | TRBV5-4 | TGTGCCAGCAGCCCGAGCGGGGGGGCCGGCACAGATACGCAGTATTTT | CASSPSGGAGTDTQYF
. | TRBJ1-3 | TRBD1 | TRBV28 | TGTGCCAGCAGTTCACAGGGGGCAAACACCATATATTTT | CASSSQGANTIYF
. | TRBJ2-5 | . | TRBV15 | TGTGCCACCAGCAGAGACTACCAAGAGACCCAGTACTTC | CATSRDYQETQYF
. | TRBJ1-5 | TRBD1 | TRBV5-5 | TGTGCCAGCAGCTTGGGGGGACAGGGTAGCAATCAGCCCCAGCATTTT | CASSLGGQGSNQPQHF
. | TRBJ2-1 | TRBD2 | TRBV27 | TGTGCCAGCAGTTTTAACAGGGCGGGGGGGCAAAATGAGCAGTTCTTC | CASSFNRAGGQNEQFF
. | TRBJ2-7 | TRBD2 | TRBV5-1 | TGCGCCAGCAGCTTGGTTGGGGAGGGGCAGTACTTC | CASSLVGEGQYF
. | TRBJ1-2 | TRBD1 | TRBV6-1 | TGTGCCAGCAGTGAAAGACAGGGGTCTGGCTACACCTTC | CASSERQGSGYTF
. | TRBJ1-2 | TRBD1 | TRBV19 | TGTGCCAGTAGTATTGGCAGGGGGAAAGGCTACACCTTC | CASSIGRGKGYTF
. | TRBJ2-1 | TRBD2 | TRBV11-2 | TGTGCCAGCAGCTATCACTTTAGCGGACTAGCCAGCAATGAGCAGTTCTTC | CASSYHFSGLASNEQFF
. | TRBJ2-3 | TRBD1 | TRBV28 | TGTGCCAGCAGTTCGGGACAGCTAAAACTCACAGATACGCAGTATTTT | CASSSGQLKLTDTQYF
. | TRBJ2-2 | TRBD2 | TRBV7-6 | TGTGCCAGCAGCTTATCCCAGCGGGGGGGCATGAGTACCGGGGAGCTGTTTTTT | CASSLSQRGGMSTGELFF
. | TRBJ1-1 | TRBD1 | TRBV7-8 | TGTGCCAGCAGCAGTGACAGGGCCGAAGCTTTCTTT | CASSSDRAEAFF